Given below is one TCR beta chain in context. Its antigen is unidentified. V lost 0 bases and J lost 5, with 14 bases in between. The CDR3 extends over 16 amino acids. CDR1 and CDR2 from the germline V gene are MNHEY and SMNVEV (reference sequence). The sample's time point: week 5, during vaccination. The investigators gave 300 ug of mutant IDH1 20-mer peptide in each vaccine dose, together with topical imiquimod. Each astrocytoma in the donors was new, WHO grade 3 or 4, IDH1-mutant and ATRX-lost. Sequenced by immunoSEQ multiplex PCR; TCRdb stores in-frame clones only, minus some. The sample lists roughly 42,000 clones; approximately 83% were seen once. The source of the sample is a study of a mutant IDH1 vaccine in newly diagnosed glioma. Study observations and caveats: 93.3% of patients showed vaccine-induced immune responses across multiple MHC alleles.

Source: PBMCs, taken from a glioma patient whose treatment included an IDH1 peptide vaccine. The V gene is TRBV27, the J gene TRBJ1-5; D not certain. The source of this sequence is a middle-aged man with glioma. The CDR3, as DNA: TGTGCCAGCAGTTTATCAGGAGACGTGTCCTATCAGCCCCAGCATTTT. It translates to CASSLSGDVSYQPQHF.